This record looks at one T cell receptor beta chain sequence and its context. The antigen remains undetermined. Using unique molecular identifiers, the investigators prepared the TCRbeta library. In TCRdb, the PCR reads were re-called with MiXCR into one record per CDR3 protein. The sample contains approximately 630,000 distinct CDR3 sequences, about 12% of which appear only once. The CDR3 has 14 amino acids. V was pared by 5 bases and J by 9 bases, with 20 bases between. Germline CDR1 and CDR2: SGHNT and YENEEA. The sample is drawn from a study of T-cell reconstitution after alpha-beta-depleted transplantation in children. The study's findings and limits: T-cell counts and diversity were attributed mostly to newly produced T cells one year after transplant. Recipient T cells and thymic progenitors that survived were the source of the high TCRbeta diversity seen at day 60 in some patients.

This TCR derives from a girl aged 2-9 years with congenital amegakaryocytic thrombocytopenia, due to receive a stem cell transplant. The sample consisted of PBMCs, taken before TCRalphabeta/CD19-depleted stem cell transplant. The chain has TRBV11-3 and TRBJ2-7, with unresolved D. The CDR3 is CASSPGRQTVRQYF. The CDR3 DNA is TGTGCCAGCAGCCCGGGCAGGCAAACCGTCCGGCAGTACTTC.